This TCR beta chain was captured by sequencing in a study of blood T cell repertoires in COVID-19. Study-wide background: PBMCs, B-cell-depleted T cells, or T cells provided the cDNA or gDNA that made up the material.

This CDR3 contains 13 residues. CDR1 SQVTM and CDR2 ANQGSEA come from the germline V gene. With 6 bases clipped from V and 4 bases from J, the junction kept 8 bases outside the gene matches. TCRdb keeps only in-frame clones here, not all; method: immunoSEQ multiplex PCR. The sample yields approximately 300,000 clones, more than 80% seen once. The V call is TRBV29-1, the J call TRBJ1-2; TRBD1 aligns across 7 bases. The clonotype comes from a woman in her thirties or forties with acute or convalescent COVID-19. Sequenced sample: peripheral blood. The CDR3 reads CSVWDRSFYGYTF. CDR3 in DNA: TGCAGCGTCTGGGACAGATCTTTCTATGGCTACACCTTC.